This entry concerns a single T cell receptor (beta chain). The germline gene is not matched at one end of the junction; a read error may be the cause. CDR3 length equals 13 residues. Germline loops: CDR1 MNHNS, CDR2 SASEGT. The record originates from a study of T cells in Graves' hyperthyroidism and ophthalmopathy. The CDR3 regions of TCR beta were amplified from RNA transcripts. First-round RT-PCR with HTBI primers amplified the TCR CDR3 region. TCRdb reprocessed the multiplex PCR reads with MiXCR, giving one entry per CDR3 protein. The table has hundreds of thousands of distinct CDR3 sequences, under 15% seen once.

The chain links TRBV6-1 to TRBJ2-5; 7 nucleotides line up with TRBD2. This sequence was found in a woman between 40 and 55 years old with Graves' ophthalmopathy. Input material: blood. CDR3 nucleotide sequence: TGTACCAGCAGTGGTGCGGGAGAGGAGACCCAGTACTTC. Its translation: CTSSGAGEETQYF.